A selection of T cell receptor beta chains follows, all from one sample in a study of T-cell reconstitution after alpha-beta-depleted transplantation in children. TCRdb passed the PCR reads through MiXCR, listing each CDR3 protein once. The data contain approximately 230,000 distinct CDR3 sequences, more than 20% of them singletons. Sequenced here: PBMCs, mostly from graft donor cells, sampled 360 days after TCRalphabeta/CD19-depleted stem cell transplant. These receptors originate from a female patient aged 2-9 years who had a stem cell transplant for congenital amegakaryocytic thrombocytopenia, so the T cells may come from the graft donor. Each CDR3 is given with its conserved first and last residue. The D gene is left open where the match is weak. Some rows mark clone size as missing; the rest say once, few, many or name a class of expanded clone.

J	D	V	size	CDR3	DNA
TRBJ2-5	TRBD1	TRBV4-1	few	CASGAGGIQETQYF	TGCGCCAGCGGAGCAGGGGGCATCCAAGAGACCCAGTACTTC
TRBJ2-2	TRBD2	TRBV19	.	CASSAFTSGRTGELFF	TGTGCCAGTAGTGCCTTTACTAGCGGGAGGACCGGGGAGCTGTTTTTT
TRBJ2-3	.	TRBV7-9	.	CASSSDADTQYF	TGTGCCAGCAGCTCAGATGCAGATACGCAGTATTTT
TRBJ2-3	TRBD2	TRBV7-9	.	CASSLGLAASDTQYF	TGTGCCAGCAGTCTGGGACTAGCGGCTTCGGATACGCAGTATTTT
TRBJ2-7	TRBD2	TRBV5-1	once	CASSYERGSYEQYF	TGCGCCAGCAGTTACGAGCGGGGGAGCTACGAGCAGTACTTC
TRBJ1-5	.	TRBV29-1	many	CSVAQGKSNQPQHF	TGCAGCGTTGCACAGGGAAAAAGCAATCAGCCCCAGCATTTT
TRBJ2-7	.	TRBV27	few	CASSLARASYEQYF	TGTGCCAGCAGTTTAGCGCGAGCGTCCTACGAGCAGTACTTC
TRBJ2-2	TRBD2	TRBV12-3/TRBV12-4	once	CASRGLAANTGELFF	TGTGCCAGCAGGGGACTAGCGGCGAACACCGGGGAGCTGTTTTTT
TRBJ2-3	TRBD1	TRBV24-1	few	CATSARQGASDTQYF	TGTGCCACCAGTGCTCGGCAGGGGGCATCGGATACGCAGTATTTT
TRBJ2-5	.	TRBV6-1	many	CASSRKGFAETQYF	TGTGCCAGCAGTAGAAAGGGGTTCGCGGAGACCCAGTACTTC
TRBJ2-3	.	TRBV30	few	CAWSVRTHTQYF	TGTGCCTGGAGTGTACGAACGCATACGCAGTATTTT
TRBJ2-7	.	TRBV11-2	.	CASVDVGGYEQYF	TGTGCCAGCGTAGACGTCGGGGGCTACGAGCAGTACTTC
TRBJ1-1	.	TRBV20-1	many	CSASDSRDKEAFF	TGCAGTGCTTCTGATAGCCGGGACAAAGAAGCTTTCTTT
TRBJ2-3	TRBD2	TRBV6-5	medium-sized	CASSLPGGGGTDTQYF	TGTGCCAGCAGCCTCCCCGGCGGGGGGGGCACAGATACGCAGTATTTT
TRBJ2-2	.	TRBV7-2	.	CASSLAWEGELFF	TGTGCCAGCAGCTTAGCATGGGAGGGGGAGCTGTTTTTT
TRBJ1-3	.	TRBV15	.	CATSSPVFGRRNTIYF	TGTGCCACCAGCAGCCCCGTTTTTGGACGGCGAAACACCATATATTTT
TRBJ2-2	.	TRBV11-2	few	CASSNTMANTGELFF	TGTGCCAGCAGCAATACTATGGCGAACACCGGGGAGCTGTTTTTT
TRBJ2-5	TRBD2	TRBV9	.	CASSVLAGLQETQYF	TGTGCCAGCAGCGTACTAGCGGGACTACAAGAGACCCAGTACTTC
TRBJ1-5	.	TRBV3-1	few	CASSQDGFSNQPQHF	TGTGCCAGCAGCCAAGACGGGTTTAGCAATCAGCCCCAGCATTTT
TRBJ2-7	TRBD2	TRBV10-2	many	CASSEVPLAAYEQYF	TGCGCCAGCAGTGAGGTGCCTCTAGCGGCCTACGAGCAGTACTTC
TRBJ1-1	.	TRBV5-5	once	CASSFGGGMNTEAFF	TGTGCCAGCAGCTTTGGGGGAGGGATGAACACTGAAGCTTTCTTT
TRBJ2-1	.	TRBV6-2/TRBV6-3	.	CGSSYRPAWSYNEQFF	TGTGGCAGCAGTTACCGCCCGGCCTGGTCCTACAATGAGCAGTTCTTC
TRBJ2-2	.	TRBV5-1	few	CASSLAAETVNTGELFF	TGCGCCAGCAGCTTGGCGGCGGAGACGGTCAACACCGGGGAGCTGTTTTTT
TRBJ1-5	.	TRBV24-1	.	CATSGQEYQPQHF	TGTGCCACCAGTGGGCAGGAATATCAGCCCCAGCATTTT
TRBJ2-1	.	TRBV7-8	.	CASSLLGEWDEQFF	TGTGCCAGCAGCTTACTGGGGGAATGGGATGAGCAGTTCTTC
TRBJ2-7	.	TRBV4-1	many	CASSQEDSYEQYF	TGCGCCAGCAGCCAAGAGGACTCCTACGAGCAGTACTTC
TRBJ1-3	TRBD1	TRBV28	.	CASSLPNSQGARGDTIYF	TGTGCCAGCAGTTTACCCAACTCACAGGGGGCGCGGGGCGACACCATATATTTT
TRBJ2-4	.	TRBV28	few	CASSKFLAKNIQYF	TGTGCCAGCAGTAAATTCCTAGCCAAAAACATTCAGTACTTC
TRBJ2-1	.	TRBV7-8	.	CASSPQQGYHNEQFF	TGTGCCAGCAGCCCTCAACAGGGTTATCACAATGAGCAGTTCTTC
TRBJ2-3	.	TRBV20-1	.	CSVGGLPDTQYF	TGCAGTGTGGGCGGTCTGCCAGATACGCAGTATTTT
TRBJ1-6	.	TRBV20-1	.	CSAGRGSLYNSPLHF	TGCAGTGCTGGGCGGGGGTCTTTATATAATTCACCCCTCCACTTT
TRBJ1-5	.	TRBV10-3	few	CAISDRGGQPQHF	TGTGCCATCAGTGACAGGGGAGGTCAGCCCCAGCATTTT
TRBJ2-6	.	TRBV12-3/TRBV12-4	few	CASSFWGQGKSGANVLTF	TGTGCCAGCAGTTTTTGGGGCCAGGGGAAATCTGGGGCCAACGTCCTGACTTTC
TRBJ2-3	.	TRBV5-4	.	CASSPPGGGTDTQYF	TGTGCCAGCAGCCCCCCCGGGGGCGGCACAGATACGCAGTATTTT
TRBJ2-5	.	TRBV16	.	CASSQFARETQYF	TGTGCCAGCAGCCAATTCGCCCGAGAGACCCAGTACTTC
TRBJ1-1	.	TRBV28	.	CASSFFQRGVDFF	TGTGCCAGCAGTTTTTTCCAACGGGGGGTAGACTTCTTT
TRBJ1-2	.	TRBV12-3/TRBV12-4	many	CASSLLPFGVAGNGYTF	TGTGCCAGCAGTTTGCTTCCATTTGGGGTAGCAGGGAACGGCTACACCTTC
TRBJ1-1	TRBD1	TRBV12-3/TRBV12-4	few	CASSDRDRVDTEAFF	TGTGCCAGCAGCGACAGGGACAGGGTCGACACTGAAGCTTTCTTT
TRBJ2-7	.	TRBV28	few	CASSRQAPYEQYF	TGTGCCAGCAGCCGACAGGCCCCCTACGAGCAGTACTTC
TRBJ2-7	TRBD1	TRBV6-1	.	CASSTGTGLDEQYF	TGTGCCAGCAGTACCGGGACAGGGCTGGACGAGCAGTACTTC
TRBJ2-7	TRBD1	TRBV10-3	many	CAISESTGYNEQYF	TGTGCCATCAGTGAGTCGACAGGGTATAACGAGCAGTACTTC
TRBJ1-2	.	TRBV29-1	.	CSVAPVVGYTF	TGCAGCGTTGCCCCAGTCGTCGGCTACACCTTC